The text below deals with one TCR beta chain. The sample comes from a study of blood T cell repertoires in COVID-19. Across the whole study: Samples representing acute and convalescent COVID-19 were sourced from the United States, Italy and Spain. From T cells, B-cell-depleted T cells, or PBMCs came the material, which was cDNA or gDNA.

TCRdb keeps only in-frame clones here, not all; method: immunoSEQ multiplex PCR. Among some 200,000 clones listed, less than 90% were seen once. Trimming left V 0 bases short and J 1 base short, with 3 bases between. Germline CDR1 reads KGHSH; CDR2 reads LQKENI. The CDR3 spans 14 residues. The origin of this receptor is a woman aged 55-75 years who had recovered from COVID-19. Sequencing was carried out using peripheral blood. The chain joins TRBV18 to TRBJ2-2; D remains ambiguous. The CDR3 bases are TGTGCCAGCTCACCACCCCAGAACACCGGGGAGCTGTTTTTT. Translated: CASSPPQNTGELFF. Full variable domain (outside the CDR3, taken from reference TRBV18 and TRBJ2-2): NAGVMQNPRHLVRRRGQEARLRCSPMKGHSHVYWYRQLPEEGLKFMVYLQKENIIDESGMPKERFSAEFPKEGPSILRIQQVVRGDSAAYFCASSPPQNTGELFFGEGSRLTVL.